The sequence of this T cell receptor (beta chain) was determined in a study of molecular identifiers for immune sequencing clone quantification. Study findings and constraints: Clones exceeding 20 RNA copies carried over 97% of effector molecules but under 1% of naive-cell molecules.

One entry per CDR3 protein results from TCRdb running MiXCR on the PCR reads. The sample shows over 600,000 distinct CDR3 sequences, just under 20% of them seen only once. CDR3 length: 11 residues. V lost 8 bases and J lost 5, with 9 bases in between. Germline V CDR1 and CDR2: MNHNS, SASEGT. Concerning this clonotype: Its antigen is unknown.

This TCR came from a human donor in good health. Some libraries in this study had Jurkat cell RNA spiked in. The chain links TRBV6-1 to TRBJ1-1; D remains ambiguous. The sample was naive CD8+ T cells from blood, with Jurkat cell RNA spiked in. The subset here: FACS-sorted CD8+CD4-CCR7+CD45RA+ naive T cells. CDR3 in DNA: TGTGCCAGCTTATGGGCGACTGAAGCTTTCTTT. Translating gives CASLWATEAFF.